The 28 T cell receptor beta chains given below trace back to one sample, sequenced in a study of blood T cell repertoires in COVID-19. The data were produced by immunoSEQ multiplex PCR, yet TCRdb's version contains in-frame clones alone and is incomplete. Counted here are about 58,000 clones, roughly 77% occurring once; the ten biggest clones make up roughly 30%. Sequencing input: peripheral blood. The receptors come from a man aged 55 to 70 with COVID-19, enrolled during active disease.

V is TRBV29-1 and J is TRBJ2-1; D ambiguous. CDR1 and CDR2 from the germline V gene are SQVTM and ANQGSEA. The CDR3 runs 10 residues. Trimming removed 7 bases from V and 9 bases from J, with 10 bases in between. The CDR3 DNA reads as TGCAGCGCACGTCTAGTTGAGCAGTTCTTC. Amino acids: CSARLVEQFF.

This clone has more than one count but fewer than ten. Being one base from a much bigger clone, this may be a read error. The sample carries other DNA sequences with the same CDR3. V gene TRBV10-1 combines with J gene TRBJ2-2; 11 bases are a match to TRBD2. Germline V gene sequence: CDR1 WNHNN, CDR2 SYGVQD (reference sequence). CDR3 length equals 17 residues. The CDR3 bases are TGCGCCCGCAGTGAGTCAATAGCGGGGGGGGAGGGCGGGGAGCTGTTTTTT. Translating gives CARSESIAGGEGGELFF.

This chain joins TRBV19 and TRBJ1-2; D not certain. CDR3 length: 14 residues. The ends were cut back, 3 bases at V and 6 bases at J, with 14 bases in the middle. Germline V CDR1 and CDR2: LNHDA, SQIVND (reference sequence). CDR3: CASSMVGPTNGYTF. DNA for the CDR3: TGTGCCAGTAGTATGGTGGGCCCCACGAATGGCTACACCTTC.

V gene TRBV2 combines with J gene TRBJ2-7, with 9 bases aligning to TRBD1. Germline CDR1 and CDR2: SNHLY and FYNNEI. The CDR3 spans 15 residues. The V segment lost 4 bases and the J segment 4 bases; nucleotides outside the gene matches: 8. CDR3 residues: CASSATGTGRYEQYF. CDR3 nucleotides: TGTGCCAGCAGTGCTACCGGGACAGGGAGGTACGAGCAGTACTTC.

The J gene is TRBJ2-5, the V gene TRBV7-3; 7 nucleotides align to TRBD1. CDR3 size: 14 residues. CDR1 SGHTA and CDR2 FQGTGA come from the germline V gene. V lost 5 bases to trimming and J lost 4 bases; unmatched junction nucleotides: 7. The CDR3 region has the DNA TGTGCCAGCAGCCGAGGGGGCCCAGGAGAGACCCAGTACTTC. This codes for CASSRGGPGETQYF.

This chain uses TRBV19 with TRBJ2-1; 11 bases line up with TRBD2. Germline values: CDR1 LNHDA, CDR2 SQIVND (reference sequence). This CDR3 has 20 amino acids. V was pared by 3 bases and J by 0 bases, with 13 bases of the junction left unmatched. CDR3 bases: TGTGCCAGTAGTATCTCCGGGACTAGCGGTTCTTGGAGCTCCTACAATGAGCAGTTCTTC. As protein: CASSISGTSGSWSSYNEQFF. The whole variable domain, filled in from reference TRBV19 and TRBJ2-1, reads DGGITQSPKYLFRKEGQNVTLSCEQNLNHDAMYWYRQDPGQGLRLIYYSQIVNDFQKGDIAEGYSVSREKKESFPLTVTSAQKNPTAFYLCASSISGTSGSWSSYNEQFFGPGTRLTVL.

This clone was counted a few times. CDR3: CASSEKAGGPPTDTQYF. CDR3 sequence (DNA): TGTGCCAGTAGTGAGAAAGCGGGAGGGCCCCCCACAGATACGCAGTATTTT. The gene calls are TRBV19 and TRBJ2-3; the match to TRBD2 covers 10 bases. Germline CDR1 is LNHDA and CDR2 is SQIVND (reference sequence). Trimming took 5 bases from V and 2 from J; bases not matched to a gene: 10. The CDR3 contains 17 residues.

The chain couples TRBV3-1 (or the pseudogene TRBV3-2) to TRBJ1-5; 8 bases are shared with TRBD1. The CDR3 sequence is 16 residues long. With 0 bases clipped from V and 6 bases from J, the junction kept 7 bases outside the gene matches. Looked up from germline, CDR1 is LGHDT and CDR2 is YNNKEL (reference sequence). CDR3 residues: CASSQEAPGGGQPQHF. The DNA for the CDR3 is TGTGCCAGCAGCCAAGAGGCACCAGGGGGCGGTCAGCCCCAGCATTTT.

This clone was counted a single time. The rearrangement joins TRBV18 to TRBJ2-1; D is ambiguous. Germline CDR1 and CDR2: KGHSH and LQKENI. V lost 2 bases, J lost 4 bases, and 15 bases lay in between. The CDR3 is made up of 16 amino acids. In nucleotides, the CDR3 is TGTGCCAGCTCACCAGCGGTTGACTTAACATACAATGAGCAGTTCTTC. Protein product: CASSPAVDLTYNEQFF. Combining the CDR3 with reference TRBV18 and TRBJ2-1 gives the whole variable domain NAGVMQNPRHLVRRRGQEARLRCSPMKGHSHVYWYRQLPEEGLKFMVYLQKENIIDESGMPKERFSAEFPKEGPSILRIQQVVRGDSAAYFCASSPAVDLTYNEQFFGPGTRLTVL.

The V gene is TRBV5-1, the J gene TRBJ1-2; D unresolved. Trimming shortened V by 0 bases and J by 4 bases, and 16 bases separated the two germline ends. CDR3 length: 16 amino acids. Germline lookup yields CDR1 SGHRS and CDR2 YFSETQ. The CDR3 sequence is CASSLGVSPLTYGYTF. CDR3 DNA sequence: TGCGCCAGCAGCTTGGGAGTGTCCCCCCTTACCTATGGCTACACCTTC.

V gene TRBV27 combines with J gene TRBJ1-2; unclear D gene. The CDR3 length is 14 residues. V lost 6 bases and J 3 bases, leaving 14 bases between the germline ends. Germline CDR1 MNHEY, CDR2 SMNVEV (reference sequence). CDR3 sequence reads: CASSSNLNYYGYTF. CDR3 in DNA: TGTGCCAGCAGCTCGAACTTAAACTACTATGGCTACACCTTC.

CDR3 protein: CASSLEWTGGYEQFF. CDR3 sequence (DNA): TGTGCCAGCAGCTTAGAATGGACAGGGGGCTATGAGCAGTTCTTC. The genes are TRBV5-4 and TRBJ2-1, with 11 positions matching TRBD1. The CDR3 is made up of 15 amino acids. With 2 bases clipped from V and 8 bases from J, the junction kept 6 bases outside the gene matches. Germline V lookup: CDR1 SGHNT, CDR2 YYREEE (reference sequence).

V usage is TRBV5-1 and J usage is TRBJ1-6; D not resolved. Germline CDR1 and CDR2: SGHRS and YFSETQ. The CDR3 covers 15 residues. Trimming removed 4 bases from V and 9 bases from J, with 17 bases in between. The CDR3 loop is CASSPGSGMASPLHF. Written as DNA, the CDR3 is TGCGCCAGCAGCCCCGGATCGGGGATGGCTTCACCCCTCCACTTT.

The chain is built from TRBV23-1 and TRBJ2-7; 7 bases map to TRBD1. TRBV23-1 is an open reading frame whose function is uncertain. V was clipped by 7 bases and J by 0 bases; unmatched bases: 9. The CDR3 contains 15 residues. CDR3 sequence (DNA): TGCGCCAGCACTAAATCCCGGGACAGCTCCTACGAGCAGTACTTC. It yields the protein CASTKSRDSSYEQYF.

The CDR3 loop is CASSSGQTGKNQPQHF. As DNA, the CDR3 is TGTGCCAGCAGCTCCGGCCAGACAGGGAAAAATCAGCCCCAGCATTTT. This sequence joins TRBV5-5 and TRBJ1-5; 7 positions agree with TRBD1. The CDR3 has 16 residues. V lost 3 bases to trimming and J lost 4 bases; unmatched junction nucleotides: 10. Germline V lookup: CDR1 SGHKS, CDR2 YYEKEE (reference sequence).

The sample holds a few counts of this clone. This chain connects TRBV4-1 to TRBJ2-7, with 7 bases lining up with TRBD1. The CDR3 contains 16 residues. The germline gives CDR1 MGHRA, CDR2 YSYEKL. V lost 0 bases, J lost 0 bases, and 5 bases stayed unmatched. The CDR3 DNA reads TGCGCCAGCAGCCAAGATCTGACAGGGAGCTCCTACGAGCAGTACTTC. Protein sequence: CASSQDLTGSSYEQYF.

The rearrangement joins TRBV6-5 to TRBJ2-4, with TRBD1 as a possible D gene (6 bases). Germline lookup yields CDR1 MNHEY and CDR2 SVGAGI. V lost 2 bases and J 3 bases, leaving 11 bases between the germline ends. This CDR3 has 15 amino acids. The CDR3, as DNA: TGTGCCAGCAGTTACGGGGGCCCGGTCAAAAACATTCAGTACTTC. Translation gives CASSYGGPVKNIQYF.

The table lists this clone with a count of one. The V gene is TRBV29-1, the J gene TRBJ1-2; perhaps TRBD1 as D (6 bases). Trimming cost V 7 bases and J 6 bases, with 15 bases left between them. Germline V CDR1 and CDR2: SQVTM, ANQGSEA. The CDR3 is 12 residues long. As DNA, the CDR3 is TGCAGCGCCGGCACAGGGTTCAATGGCTACACCTTC. This translates into CSAGTGFNGYTF.

The chain has TRBV5-6 and TRBJ2-7; D possibly corresponds to TRBD1 (5 bases). V was cut by 1 base and J by 3 bases, with 5 bases left in between. The CDR3 is 12 residues long. Looked up from germline, CDR1 is SGHDT and CDR2 is YYEEEE. In nucleotides, the CDR3 is TGTGCCAGCAGCTTGACAGGCTACGAGCAGTACTTC. It encodes CASSLTGYEQYF.

The chain recombines TRBV18 with TRBJ1-6; 9 bases align to TRBD1. This CDR3 has 16 amino acids. From germline, CDR1 is KGHSH and CDR2 LQKENI. The V segment lost 2 bases and the J segment 7 bases; nucleotides outside the gene matches: 6. Here the CDR3 reads CASSPGTGSSNSPLHF. The CDR3 DNA is TGTGCCAGCTCACCAGGGACAGGGAGTTCCAATTCACCCCTCCACTTT.

The chain combines TRBV6-2 or TRBV6-3 with TRBJ1-6, with no clear D. Germline V gene sequence: CDR1 MNHEY, CDR2 SVGEGT. The length of the CDR3 is 14 residues. V was shortened by 2 bases and J by 7 bases, with 9 bases between the two germline ends. CDR3 nucleotide sequence: TGTGCCAGCAGTTACCCTCCGGGGAATTCACCCCTCCACTTT. Protein sequence: CASSYPPGNSPLHF.

The chain joins TRBV2 to TRBJ1-3, with 10 bases identical to TRBD1. CDR1 SNHLY and CDR2 FYNNEI come from the germline V gene. With V trimmed by 5 bases and J by 0 bases, 7 bases remained unmatched. CDR3 length equals 17 residues. In DNA, the CDR3 is TGTGCCAGCAGTAGGGACAGGGGCGGTCACTCTGGAAACACCATATATTTT. Protein: CASSRDRGGHSGNTIYF.

This clone appeared a single time. The rearrangement links TRBV21-1 to TRBJ2-5; the D call TRBD2 from the table was never checked on the DNA. TRBV21-1 is reported as a pseudogene. The CDR3 has 16 residues. The CDR3 DNA reads as TGTGCCAGCAGCACGAGACTAGCGGGGGGGGCAGAGACCCAGTACTTC. This codes for CASSTRLAGGAETQYF.

The DNA for the CDR3 is TGTGCCAGCACCCTACACCCATCTAGCTCCTACAATGAGCAGTTCTTC. Residues: CASTLHPSSSYNEQFF. The chain recombines TRBV28 with TRBJ2-1, with D uncertain. V lost 7 bases and J 0 bases, leaving 16 bases between the germline ends. CDR1 and CDR2 from the germline V gene are MDHEN and SYDVKM. This CDR3 has 16 amino acids.

The rearrangement joins TRBV7-9 to TRBJ1-2; D is uncertain. CDR1 and CDR2 from the germline V gene are SEHNR and FQNEAQ (reference sequence). This CDR3 is 14 amino acids long. Trimming pared 10 bases from V and 1 base from J, leaving 16 bases between. As DNA, the CDR3 is TGTGCCACAATGCCGGGTCCTTATAACTATGGCTACACCTTC. Residues: CATMPGPYNYGYTF. Drawing the rest from reference TRBV7-9 and TRBJ1-2, the complete variable domain is DTGVSQNPRHKITKRGQNVTFRCDPISEHNRLYWYRQTLGQGPEFLTYFQNEAQLEKSRLLSDRFSAERPKGSFSTLEIQRTEQGDSAMYLCATMPGPYNYGYTFGSGTRLTVV.

J is TRBJ2-2 and V is TRBV5-1; 9 bases align to TRBD1. With 4 bases clipped from V and 5 bases from J, the junction kept 6 bases outside the gene matches. Germline-derived CDR1 and CDR2 are SGHRS and YFSETQ. The CDR3 spans 15 residues. The CDR3 protein is CASSVGTGYTGELFF. The DNA for the CDR3 is TGCGCCAGCAGCGTCGGGACAGGGTATACCGGGGAGCTGTTTTTT.

This chain joins TRBV6-6 and TRBJ1-5; D is unclear. Trimming took 2 bases from V and 9 from J, leaving 11 bases between them. The CDR3 length is 13 residues. Germline V CDR1 and CDR2: MNHNY, SVGAGI (reference sequence). This chain's CDR3 is CASSYAASGPQHF. Here the CDR3 DNA reads TGTGCCAGCAGTTACGCTGCTTCGGGGCCCCAGCATTTT.

The chain is built from TRBV5-4 and TRBJ2-7; TRBD2 agrees at 7 bases. The CDR3 extends over 16 amino acids. Trimming cost V 4 bases and J 0 bases; bases outside gene matches: 10. Germline V gene sequence: CDR1 SGHNT, CDR2 YYREEE (reference sequence). CDR3 in DNA: TGTGCCAGCAGCCTCGAGCGGGGCCAAGACTCCTACGAGCAGTACTTC. It codes for CASSLERGQDSYEQYF.